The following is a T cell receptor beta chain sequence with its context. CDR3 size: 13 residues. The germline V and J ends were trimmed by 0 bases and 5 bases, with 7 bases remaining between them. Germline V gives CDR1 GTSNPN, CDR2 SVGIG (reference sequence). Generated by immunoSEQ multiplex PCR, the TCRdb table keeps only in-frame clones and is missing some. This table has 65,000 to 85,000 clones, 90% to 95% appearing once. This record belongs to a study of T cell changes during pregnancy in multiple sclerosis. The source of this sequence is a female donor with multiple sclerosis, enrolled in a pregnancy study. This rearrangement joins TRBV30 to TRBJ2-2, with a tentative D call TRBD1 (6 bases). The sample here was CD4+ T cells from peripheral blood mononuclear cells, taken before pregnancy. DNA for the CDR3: TGTGCCTGGAGTGTAAGGGGGACCGGGGAGCTGTTTTTT. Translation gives CAWSVRGTGELFF.